The rows below give T cell receptor beta chains drawn from one sample of a study of blood T cell repertoires in COVID-19. The table came from immunoSEQ multiplex PCR; TCRdb's copy has only in-frame clones and leaves some out. There are approximately 170,000 clones in the sample; roughly 85% occur only once, and under 9.5% lies in the top ten. Material for sequencing was peripheral blood. All receptors derive from a man aged 50-60 years with active or convalescent COVID-19. CDR3s include the opening cysteine and the closing phenylalanine or tryptophan. Each record gives: J gene, V gene, clone size, D gene, CDR3 protein, CDR3 DNA. The D gene is left open where the match is weak. The size entry is marked missing in some rows and otherwise reads once, few, many or a size class.

J: TRBJ1-3; V: TRBV19; size: -; D: -; CDR3: CASSIGGGNTIYF; DNA: TGTGCCAGTAGTATTGGAGGAGGAAACACCATATATTTT
J: TRBJ1-4; V: TRBV18; size: -; D: -; CDR3: CASQPAGGGNEKLFF; DNA: TGTGCCAGTCAACCGGCCGGCGGCGGTAATGAAAAACTGTTTTTT
J: TRBJ2-7; V: TRBV19; size: -; D: TRBD2; CDR3: CASSIGGTSGDSYEQYF; DNA: TGTGCCAGTAGTATAGGGGGGACTAGCGGGGACTCCTACGAGCAGTACTTC
J: TRBJ2-3; V: TRBV6-1; size: -; D: TRBD1; CDR3: CASSDHRGRIDTQYF; DNA: TGTGCCAGCAGTGATCACAGGGGGCGTATAGATACGCAGTATTTT
J: TRBJ2-3; V: TRBV30; size: once; D: -; CDR3: CAWNVPGGTQYF; DNA: TGTGCCTGGAATGTCCCAGGAGGGACGCAGTATTTT
J: TRBJ1-4; V: TRBV6-5; size: -; D: -; CDR3: CASSQVPSTNEKLFF; DNA: TGTGCCAGCAGTCAGGTTCCCTCAACTAATGAAAAACTGTTTTTT
J: TRBJ2-1; V: TRBV5-1; size: once; D: TRBD2; CDR3: CASRGGRDYDEQFF; DNA: TGCGCCAGCAGGGGCGGGAGGGACTACGATGAGCAGTTCTTC
J: TRBJ1-2; V: TRBV28; size: once; D: -; CDR3: CASSYGPYGYTF; DNA: TGTGCCAGCAGTTACGGTCCCTATGGCTACACCTTC
J: TRBJ1-2; V: TRBV15; size: -; D: -; CDR3: CATSRDPGGGYTF; DNA: TGTGCCACCAGCAGAGATCCGGGGGGAGGCTACACCTTC
J: TRBJ1-5; V: TRBV10-3; size: -; D: -; CDR3: CAISESGGGNQPQHF; DNA: TGTGCCATCAGTGAGTCCGGGGGGGGCAATCAGCCCCAGCATTTT
J: TRBJ1-5; V: TRBV28; size: -; D: -; CDR3: CASSFGTLNQPQHF; DNA: TGTGCCAGCAGTTTCGGGACACTCAATCAGCCCCAGCATTTT
J: TRBJ2-2; V: TRBV5-6; size: -; D: -; CDR3: CASSFSGELFF; DNA: TGTGCCAGCAGCTTCTCTGGGGAGCTGTTTTTT
J: TRBJ1-5; V: TRBV6-5; size: once; D: TRBD1; CDR3: CASVPSGQANQPQHF; DNA: TGTGCCAGCGTACCCAGTGGACAGGCAAATCAGCCCCAGCATTTT
J: TRBJ2-1; V: TRBV6-4; size: few; D: -; CDR3: CASSADPWGGGEQFF; DNA: TGTGCCAGCAGTGCCGACCCATGGGGGGGCGGAGAGCAGTTCTTC
J: TRBJ1-6; V: TRBV27; size: -; D: TRBD1; CDR3: CASSPGGAFSPLHF; DNA: TGTGCCAGCAGTCCAGGGGGCGCTTTTTCACCCCTCCACTTT
J: TRBJ2-7; V: TRBV10-3; size: -; D: -; CDR3: CAISELGGAYEQYF; DNA: TGTGCCATCAGTGAGTTAGGGGGGGCCTACGAGCAGTACTTC
J: TRBJ1-1; V: TRBV25-1; size: -; D: -; CDR3: CASSKTVNTEAFF; DNA: TGTGCCAGCAGTAAGACAGTAAACACTGAAGCTTTCTTT
J: TRBJ2-2; V: TRBV7-9; size: -; D: -; CDR3: CASSFWGENTGELFF; DNA: TGTGCCAGCAGCTTCTGGGGAGAGAACACCGGGGAGCTGTTTTTT
J: TRBJ2-2; V: TRBV28; size: few; D: -; CDR3: CASSNRVATGELFF; DNA: TGTGCCAGCAGTAACAGGGTTGCGACCGGGGAGCTGTTTTTT
J: TRBJ2-7; V: TRBV6-2/TRBV6-3; size: -; D: TRBD1; CDR3: CASSLGQGWSYEQYF; DNA: TGTGCCAGCAGTCTCGGACAGGGTTGGTCCTACGAGCAGTACTTC
J: TRBJ2-1; V: TRBV2; size: -; D: -; CDR3: CASRTPAGSMNEQFF; DNA: TGTGCCAGCAGGACCCCCGCGGGAAGTATGAATGAGCAGTTCTTC
J: TRBJ2-2; V: TRBV6-2/TRBV6-3; size: -; D: TRBD2; CDR3: CASSRNSGANTGELFF; DNA: TGTGCCAGCAGTCGAAATAGCGGGGCTAACACCGGGGAGCTGTTTTTT
J: TRBJ2-2; V: TRBV14; size: -; D: -; CDR3: CASSPLEGGLNTGELFF; DNA: TGTGCCAGCAGCCCCCTCGAGGGCGGCCTCAACACCGGGGAGCTGTTTTTT